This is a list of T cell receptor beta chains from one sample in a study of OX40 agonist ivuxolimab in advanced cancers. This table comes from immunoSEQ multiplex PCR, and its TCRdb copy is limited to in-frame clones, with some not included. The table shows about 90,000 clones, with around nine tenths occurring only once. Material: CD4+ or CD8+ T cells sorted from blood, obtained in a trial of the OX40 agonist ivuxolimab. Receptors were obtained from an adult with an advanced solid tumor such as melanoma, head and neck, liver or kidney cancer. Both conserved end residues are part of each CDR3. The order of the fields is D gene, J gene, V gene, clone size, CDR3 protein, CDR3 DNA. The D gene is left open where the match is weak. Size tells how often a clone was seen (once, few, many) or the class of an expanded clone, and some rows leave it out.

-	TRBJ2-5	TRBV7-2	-	CASSSSNQIKWTQYF	TGTGCCAGCAGCTCCTCCAACCAAATAAAATGGACCCAGTACTTC
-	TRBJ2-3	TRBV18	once	CASSLQVGGGTDTQYF	TGTGCCAGCTCACTCCAGGTCGGCGGGGGCACAGATACGCAGTATTTT
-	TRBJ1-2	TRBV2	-	CASNGDGYGYTF	TGTGCCAGCAACGGGGACGGCTATGGCTACACCTTC
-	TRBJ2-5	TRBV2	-	CASGLAETQYF	TGTGCCAGCGGGTTAGCGGAGACCCAGTACTTC
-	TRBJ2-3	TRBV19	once	CASSIAHGRGTSTDTQYF	TGTGCCAGTAGTATAGCCCACGGCAGGGGGACTAGCACAGATACGCAGTATTTT
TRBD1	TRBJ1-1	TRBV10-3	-	CAISPGDRGLTEAFF	TGTGCCATCAGCCCGGGGGACAGGGGGCTTACTGAAGCTTTCTTT
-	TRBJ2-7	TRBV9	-	CASSPWGGQGSYEQYF	TGTGCCAGCAGCCCCTGGGGCGGTCAGGGGTCCTACGAGCAGTACTTC
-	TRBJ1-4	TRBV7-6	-	CASSLRGEKLFF	TGTGCCAGCAGCTTGAGGGGAGAAAAACTGTTTTTT
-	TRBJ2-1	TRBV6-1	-	CASSEYRGIGNEQFF	TGTGCCAGCAGTGAGTACCGCGGGATCGGCAATGAGCAGTTCTTC
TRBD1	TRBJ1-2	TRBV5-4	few	CASSLQGANYGYTF	TGTGCCAGCAGCTTACAGGGGGCTAACTATGGCTACACCTTC
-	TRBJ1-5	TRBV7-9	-	CASSLGRQPQHF	TGTGCCAGCAGCTTAGGCCGGCAGCCCCAGCATTTT
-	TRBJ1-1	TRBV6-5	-	CASSYADGRNTEAFF	TGTGCCAGCAGTTACGCCGACGGAAGGAACACTGAAGCTTTCTTT
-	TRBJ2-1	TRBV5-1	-	CASSLEASRVTYNEQFF	TGCGCCAGCAGCTTGGAGGCCAGCCGGGTTACCTACAATGAGCAGTTCTTC
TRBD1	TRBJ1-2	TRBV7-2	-	CASSFQQGGRKDGYTF	TGTGCCAGCAGCTTCCAACAGGGGGGCCGGAAGGATGGCTACACCTTC
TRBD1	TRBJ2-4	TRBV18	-	CASSPEGAQNIQYF	TGTGCCAGCTCACCAGAGGGGGCCCAAAACATTCAGTACTTC
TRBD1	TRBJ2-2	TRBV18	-	CASSLRDRSNTGELFF	TGTGCCAGCTCACTACGGGACAGATCGAACACCGGGGAGCTGTTTTTT
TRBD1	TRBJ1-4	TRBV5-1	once	CASSLQGAANEKLFF	TGCGCCAGCAGCCTTCAGGGGGCGGCTAATGAAAAACTGTTTTTT
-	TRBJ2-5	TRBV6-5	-	CASSYGVETQYF	TGTGCCAGCAGTTACGGCGTGGAGACCCAGTACTTC
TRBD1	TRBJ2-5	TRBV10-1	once	CASSEYSRTGESETQYF	TGCGCCAGCAGTGAGTATTCCCGGACAGGGGAGTCGGAGACCCAGTACTTC
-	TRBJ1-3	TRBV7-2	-	CASSPPGNTIYF	TGTGCCAGCAGCCCCCCCGGAAACACCATATATTTT
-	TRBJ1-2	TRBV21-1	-	CASSTDRGSYGYTF	TGTGCCAGCAGCACAGACAGGGGATCCTATGGCTACACCTTC
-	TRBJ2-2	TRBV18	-	CASSGAAVSNTGELFF	TGTGCCAGCTCCGGCGCGGCAGTTTCGAACACCGGGGAGCTGTTTTTT
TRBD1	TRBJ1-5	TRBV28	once	CASSPTDRGVNQPQHF	TGTGCCAGCAGTCCGACTGACAGGGGAGTCAATCAGCCCCAGCATTTT
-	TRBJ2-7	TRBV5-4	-	CASSSGIGASSYEQYF	TGTGCCAGCAGCTCAGGGATCGGGGCCTCCTCCTACGAGCAGTACTTC
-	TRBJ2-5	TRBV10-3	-	CAISERGAQETQYF	TGTGCCATCAGCGAACGGGGGGCCCAAGAGACCCAGTACTTC
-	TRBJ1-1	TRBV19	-	CASSMALWDTEAFF	TGTGCCAGTAGTATGGCCCTTTGGGACACTGAAGCTTTCTTT
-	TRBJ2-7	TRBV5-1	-	CASSSARLTETYEQYF	TGCGCCAGCAGCTCCGCCCGATTGACAGAGACCTACGAGCAGTACTTC
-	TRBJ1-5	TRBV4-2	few	CASSPLLDEPQHF	TGTGCCAGCAGCCCCCTACTCGATGAGCCCCAGCATTTT
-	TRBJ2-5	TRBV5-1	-	CASSRLGETQYF	TGCGCCAGCAGTAGGTTAGGTGAGACCCAGTACTTC
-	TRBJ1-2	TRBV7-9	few	CASSLPTGGYTF	TGTGCCAGCAGCTTACCGACAGGTGGCTACACCTTC
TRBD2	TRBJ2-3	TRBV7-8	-	CASSLVLAGATDTQYF	TGTGCCAGCAGCTTAGTACTAGCGGGAGCCACAGATACGCAGTATTTT
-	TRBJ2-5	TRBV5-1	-	CASSRGAWETQYF	TGCGCCAGCAGCCGCGGGGCCTGGGAGACCCAGTACTTC
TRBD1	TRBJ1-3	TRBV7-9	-	CASSLGWDRDSGNTIYF	TGTGCCAGCAGCTTAGGATGGGACAGGGACTCTGGAAACACCATATATTTT
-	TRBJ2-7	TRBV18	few	CASSPGTESYEQYF	TGTGCCAGCTCACCCGGGACTGAGTCCTACGAGCAGTACTTC
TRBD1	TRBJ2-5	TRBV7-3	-	CASSEGTGGYQETQYF	TGTGCCAGCAGCGAAGGGACAGGGGGTTATCAAGAGACCCAGTACTTC
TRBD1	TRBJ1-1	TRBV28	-	CASSSWSTGGGEAFF	TGTGCCAGCAGTTCCTGGTCAACAGGGGGGGGTGAAGCTTTCTTT
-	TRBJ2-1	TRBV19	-	CASSPQGLLNNEQFF	TGTGCCAGTAGTCCACAGGGACTCCTAAACAATGAGCAGTTCTTC
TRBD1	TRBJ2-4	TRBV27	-	CASSSDRDRPNIQYF	TGTGCCAGCAGTTCCGACCGGGACAGACCAAACATTCAGTACTTC
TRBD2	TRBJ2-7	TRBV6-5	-	CASRTSGNSYEQYF	TGTGCCAGCAGGACCAGCGGGAACTCCTACGAGCAGTACTTC
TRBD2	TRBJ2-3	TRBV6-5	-	CASTRAGGPDTQYF	TGTGCCAGCACTCGGGCGGGGGGGCCAGATACGCAGTATTTT
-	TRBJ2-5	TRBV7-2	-	CASSLEKGRTQYF	TGTGCCAGCAGCTTAGAGAAGGGGAGGACCCAGTACTTC
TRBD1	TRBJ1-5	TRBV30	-	CAWSRDRGYARPQHF	TGTGCCTGGAGCCGGGACAGGGGGTACGCGCGGCCCCAGCATTTT
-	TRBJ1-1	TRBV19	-	CASGLGDRTEAFF	TGTGCCAGTGGGTTGGGAGATCGCACTGAAGCTTTCTTT
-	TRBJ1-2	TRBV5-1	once	CASSLGDYGYTF	TGCGCCAGCAGCCTCGGAGACTATGGCTACACCTTC
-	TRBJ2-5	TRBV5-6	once	CASSSARQGETQYF	TGTGCCAGCAGCTCCGCGAGGCAGGGCGAGACCCAGTACTTC
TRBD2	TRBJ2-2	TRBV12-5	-	CASGLAGGLAGPGELFF	TGTGCTAGTGGTTTGGCCGGGGGGCTAGCGGGACCCGGGGAGCTGTTTTTT
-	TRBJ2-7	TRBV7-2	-	CASSSTYEQYF	TGTGCCAGCAGTTCGACCTACGAGCAGTACTTC
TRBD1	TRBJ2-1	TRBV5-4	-	CASSTGTGYVNEQFF	TGTGCCAGCAGCACCGGGACAGGGTATGTTAATGAGCAGTTCTTC
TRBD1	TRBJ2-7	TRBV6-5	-	CASSPRTGGYEQYF	TGTGCCAGCAGTCCCCGGACAGGGGGGTACGAGCAGTACTTC
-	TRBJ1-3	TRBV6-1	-	CASSVRGTGGNTIYF	TGTGCCAGCAGTGTACGGGGTACAGGTGGAAACACCATATATTTT
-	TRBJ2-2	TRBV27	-	CASSGYGGWELFF	TGTGCCAGCAGTGGATATGGGGGGTGGGAGCTGTTTTTT
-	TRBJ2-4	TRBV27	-	CASSGVAKNIQYF	TGTGCCAGCAGCGGAGTAGCCAAAAACATTCAGTACTTC
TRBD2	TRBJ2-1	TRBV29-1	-	CSVEGAASGDNEQFF	TGCAGCGTTGAAGGGGCGGCTAGCGGGGACAATGAGCAGTTCTTC
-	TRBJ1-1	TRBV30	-	CAWSYQSEAFF	TGTGCCTGGAGTTATCAATCTGAAGCTTTCTTT